The 17 T cell receptor beta chains reported below all come from one sample, sequenced in a study of cytomegalovirus exposure and HLA in healthy donors. The table came from immunoSEQ multiplex PCR; TCRdb's copy has only in-frame clones and leaves some out. Of tens of thousands of clones listed, roughly 92% are singletons. Sequenced input: PBMCs. These receptors originate from a man between 18 and 29 years old in good health and CMV-seronegative.

This chain connects TRBV5-1 to TRBJ2-1; the match to TRBD2 covers 10 bases. Germline loops: CDR1 SGHRS, CDR2 YFSETQ. This CDR3 spans 19 amino acids. V was pared by 4 bases and J by 1 base, with 14 bases of the junction left unmatched. The CDR3 DNA is TGCGCCAGCAGCGGGCGGGGACTAGCGCAATCAAAATCCTACAATGAGCAGTTCTTC. It is translated as CASSGRGLAQSKSYNEQFF.

The V call is TRBV7-6, the J call TRBJ2-3; D gene ambiguous. The CDR3 is 18 residues long. Trimming took off 8 bases at V and 2 bases at J, with 26 bases between the two ends. Germline lookup yields CDR1 SGHVS and CDR2 FNYEAQ. CDR3 in amino acids: CASGQGRSIIGPTDTQYF. The CDR3 DNA follows: TGTGCCAGCGGCCAAGGCCGTAGCATTATCGGTCCCACAGATACGCAGTATTTT. The variable domain in full, completed from reference TRBV7-6 and TRBJ2-3, reads GAGVSQSPRYKVTKRGQDVALRCDPISGHVSLYWYRQALGQGPEFLTYFNYEAQQDKSGLPNDRFSAERPEGSISTLTIQRTEQRDSAMYRCASGQGRSIIGPTDTQYFGPGTRLTVL.

The chain links TRBV6-1 to TRBJ2-2; D remains unclear. CDR1 is MNHNS, CDR2 SASEGT, per germline. With 4 bases removed from V and 1 base from J, the gap between germline ends came to 13 bases. The CDR3 has 16 amino acids. The CDR3 sequence is CASSGWVAENTGELFF. CDR3 bases: TGTGCCAGCAGTGGCTGGGTAGCAGAGAACACCGGGGAGCTGTTTTTT.

A single count supports this clone. The V gene is TRBV19, the J gene TRBJ2-2; 10 nucleotides align to TRBD2. This CDR3 has 16 amino acids. Germline V CDR1 and CDR2: LNHDA, SQIVND (reference sequence). With V trimmed by 4 bases and J by 5 bases, 7 bases remained unmatched. CDR3 bases: TGTGCCAGTAGTAGTAAGCGGGAGGGTTGGACCGGGGAGCTGTTTTTT. Protein: CASSSKREGWTGELFF.

V gene TRBV10-3 combines with J gene TRBJ2-2; tentative D call: TRBD2 (5 bases). CDR3 length equals 17 residues. The germline gives CDR1 ENHRY, CDR2 SYGVKD. V was pared by 2 bases and J by 0 bases, with 13 bases between. In DNA, the CDR3 is TGTGCCATCAGTGAGGAGACCGGGGAGCCGAACACCGGGGAGCTGTTTTTT. Protein sequence: CAISEETGEPNTGELFF.

This sequence joins TRBV28 and TRBJ2-2, with a weak D call TRBD2 (5 bases). The germline V and J ends were trimmed by 3 bases and 4 bases, with 12 bases remaining between them. The CDR3 runs 15 residues. Per the germline V gene, CDR1 is MDHEN and CDR2 is SYDVKM. CDR3 residues: CASSFIGRGTGELFF. The CDR3 DNA follows: TGTGCCAGCAGTTTCATCGGTCGGGGCACCGGGGAGCTGTTTTTT.

The chain couples TRBV15 to TRBJ1-5, with D possibly TRBD1 on 5 matching bases. Germline V gene data show CDR1 as LNHNV and CDR2 as YYDKDF (reference sequence). The CDR3 is made up of 17 amino acids. Trimming cost V 3 bases and J 9 bases, with 24 bases left between them. CDR3 amino acids: CATSSEHGTDGRLPQHF. The CDR3 DNA follows: TGTGCCACCAGCAGTGAGCACGGGACTGACGGTAGGCTGCCCCAGCATTTT.

V gene TRBV11-2 combines with J gene TRBJ2-5; TRBD2 is a possible D gene (6 bases). CDR3 length: 15 residues. Looked up from germline, CDR1 is SGHAT and CDR2 is FQNNGV. Trimming cost V 0 bases and J 1 base, with 9 bases left between them. This CDR3 is CASSLEIAVQETQYF. The CDR3, as DNA: TGTGCCAGCAGCTTAGAAATAGCGGTCCAAGAGACCCAGTACTTC.

This clone came up once. The chain is built from TRBV5-4 and TRBJ2-3; 9 bases are a match to TRBD2. The CDR3 runs 15 residues. V trimming: 4 bases; J trimming: 6 bases; junction bases outside the gene matches: 9. The germline V gene has CDR1 SGHNT and CDR2 YYREEE (reference sequence). CDR3 residues: CASSVRLAEGDTQYF. The DNA for the CDR3 is TGTGCCAGCAGCGTCAGACTAGCGGAAGGGGATACGCAGTATTTT.

This chain links TRBV29-1 with TRBJ2-7; TRBD1 matches at 8 bases. Germline V gene sequence: CDR1 SQVTM, CDR2 ANQGSEA. The CDR3 runs to 14 residues. Trimming cost V 5 bases and J 1 base; bases outside gene matches: 7. CDR3 nucleotides: TGCAGCGTTATCGGACAGGGACGGTCCTACGAGCAGTACTTC. Translation: CSVIGQGRSYEQYF.

The genes are TRBV15 and TRBJ1-1; D may be TRBD1 (5 bases). The ends were cut back, 5 bases at V and 0 bases at J, with 7 bases in the middle. The length of the CDR3 is 13 residues. CDR1 LNHNV and CDR2 YYDKDF come from the germline V gene (reference sequence). CDR3 amino acids: CATSQQVNTEAFF. CDR3 DNA: TGTGCCACCAGCCAACAGGTGAACACTGAAGCTTTCTTT.

Only one count was recorded for this clone. J is TRBJ2-7 and V is TRBV7-2; 9 bases agree with TRBD2. Germline V gene data show CDR1 as SGHTA and CDR2 as FQGNSA. After removal of 6 bases from V and 3 bases from J, the junction contained 9 bases not matched to a gene. The CDR3 covers 15 residues. CDR3 sequence: CASSPSGRLLYEQYF. CDR3 sequence (DNA): TGTGCCAGCAGTCCAAGCGGGAGGCTACTCTACGAGCAGTACTTC.

The V gene is TRBV5-5, the J gene TRBJ2-1, with TRBD2 identical over 10 bases. Germline trimming cut 4 bases from V and 6 bases from J; bases unmatched to any gene: 10. CDR1 and CDR2 (germline): SGHKS, YYEKEE (reference sequence). The CDR3 has 16 residues. CDR3 region: CASSGSGTSDLNEQFF. The CDR3 bases are TGTGCCAGCAGCGGCTCCGGGACTAGCGATCTCAATGAGCAGTTCTTC.

This chain links TRBV7-9 with TRBJ2-7; D is perhaps TRBD2 (6 bases). This CDR3 comprises 17 residues. V gave up 5 bases and J gave up 3 bases, with 23 bases separating them. From germline, CDR1 is SEHNR and CDR2 FQNEAQ (reference sequence). DNA for the CDR3: TGTGCCAGCAGCCCCCCTTCTGGGCGGGGACCTCTCTACGAGCAGTACTTC. This translates into CASSPPSGRGPLYEQYF. The complete variable domain, with remaining parts taken from reference TRBV7-9 and TRBJ2-7, reads DTGVSQNPRHKITKRGQNVTFRCDPISEHNRLYWYRQTLGQGPEFLTYFQNEAQLEKSRLLSDRFSAERPKGSFSTLEIQRTEQGDSAMYLCASSPPSGRGPLYEQYFGPGTRLTVT.

The chain carries TRBV5-1 and TRBJ2-3; 12 nucleotides line up with TRBD2. V dropped 0 bases and J dropped 5; count of bases not matched to a gene: 16. CDR1 and CDR2 from the germline V gene are SGHRS and YFSETQ. The CDR3 runs to 20 residues. For the CDR3, the DNA is TGCGCCAGCAGCTTGGGGCTAGGACTAGCGGGACAACCCAGGATAGATACGCAGTATTTT. Residues: CASSLGLGLAGQPRIDTQYF.

The chain carries TRBV7-8 and TRBJ2-3; TRBD2 matches 13 bases. The trim removed 4 bases at V and 0 bases at J, leaving 1 base unmatched. Germline CDR1 is SGHVS and CDR2 is FQNEAQ. The CDR3 loop spans 16 amino acids. The CDR3: CASSWGLAGSTDTQYF. In DNA, the CDR3 is TGTGCCAGCAGCTGGGGACTAGCGGGAAGCACAGATACGCAGTATTTT. Full variable domain (rest looked up from reference TRBV7-8 and TRBJ2-3): GAGVSQSPRYKVAKRGQDVALRCDPISGHVSLFWYQQALGQGPEFLTYFQNEAQLDKSGLPSDRFFAERPEGSVSTLKIQRTQQEDSAVYLCASSWGLAGSTDTQYFGPGTRLTVL.

J is TRBJ2-3 and V is TRBV28, with a weak D call TRBD2 (5 bases). Looked up from germline, CDR1 is MDHEN and CDR2 is SYDVKM. This CDR3 has 16 residues. Trimming removed 5 bases from V and 2 bases from J, with 17 bases in between. The CDR3 DNA is TGTGCCAGCAGTCTTCCACGTCCGGGGTACACAGATACGCAGTATTTT. Translation gives CASSLPRPGYTDTQYF.